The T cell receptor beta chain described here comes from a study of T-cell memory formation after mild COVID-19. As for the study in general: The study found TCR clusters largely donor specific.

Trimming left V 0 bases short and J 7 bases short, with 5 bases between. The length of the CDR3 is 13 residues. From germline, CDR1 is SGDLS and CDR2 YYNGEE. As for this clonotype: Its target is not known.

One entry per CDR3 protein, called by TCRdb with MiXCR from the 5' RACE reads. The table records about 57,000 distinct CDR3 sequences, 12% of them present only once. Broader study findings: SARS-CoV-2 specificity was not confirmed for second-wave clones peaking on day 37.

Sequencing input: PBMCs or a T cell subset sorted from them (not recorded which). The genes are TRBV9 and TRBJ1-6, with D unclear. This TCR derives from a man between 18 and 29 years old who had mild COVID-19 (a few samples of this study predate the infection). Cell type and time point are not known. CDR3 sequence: CASSVAVNSPLHF. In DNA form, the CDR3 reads TGTGCCAGCAGCGTAGCGGTAAATTCACCCCTCCACTTT.